This T cell receptor (beta chain) originates from a study of blood T cell repertoires in COVID-19 (dated by TCRdb to about 2020). With respect to the entire study: Samples from collaborators originated in the United States, Italy and Spain and spanned both the acute and convalescent phases of COVID-19. Where HLA class I and class II types were available, the types were taken from metadata supplied by the sample provider, not from assay-based typing. A de-identified subject ID, COVID-19 status, age in years and sex were almost always included in the sample metadata. The samples were drawn from the first 160 participants of the ongoing ImmuneRACE study and from 950 to 1,500 subjects provided by 6 global collaborators. A freely available public database, intended as a resource for researchers studying the immune response to SARS-CoV-2, is where the repertoires were released. Subjects who had been exposed to COVID-19, were actively infected with it, or had recovered from it provided the deeply sampled blood TCRbeta repertoires that made up the dataset. The material from the prospective study consisted of cDNA or gDNA derived from T cells, B-cell-depleted T cells, or PBMCs.

TCRbeta CDR3 regions were amplified from genomic DNA using the immunoSEQ Assay, a bias-controlled multiplex PCR. The authors' pipeline ran thus. Within the assay, amplification of reference gene primers was used to estimate how many nucleated cells each sample contained. Sequence reads were collapsed and filtered to measure the absolute abundance of every unique TCRbeta CDR3 rearrangement. For each sample, productive Simpson clonality was calculated as the square root of Simpson's diversity index across productive rearrangements. TCRdb carries this immuneACCESS record with in-frame sequences only. Its versions omit some clonotypes, under half of them owing to an unresolved V gene in the studies checked, with the rest unexplained. The V and J calls and clone size come from that table; D and trimming were worked out from the DNA. The sample table lists hundreds of thousands of clones, roughly 85% of them with a count of one. Clones ranked in the top ten supply 1.4% to 1.5% of the sample.

What the research found in general, with its limitations: The quantity of clinical and demographic metadata differed by source and by participant and was supplied without curation.

As regards this clone: There is no known antigen for this receptor. Base quality data are lacking; no much larger clone is found one base away.

The collaborating institutions used their own protocols to collect whole blood in K2EDTA tubes. For TCRbeta analysis, collaborator samples were shipped as frozen whole blood, as isolated PBMCs, or as DNA extracted from either sample type. The germline V gene encodes CDR1 SGHAT and CDR2 FQNNGV. CDR3 length: 16 amino acids, cysteine to phenylalanine. Only the CDR3 part of the read is kept: 48 bases, read in frame from the first base. V has 5 bases trimmed and J has 4 bases trimmed; junction bases matching no gene number 8. The V and J genes are TRBV11-2 and TRBJ2-2; 9 central bases correspond to TRBD1. Material for sequencing was peripheral blood. This TCR derives from a woman between 25 and 40 years old with active or convalescent COVID-19. The nucleotide sequence is TGTGCCAGCAGCCTACAGGGGGCGATGAGCACCGGGGAGCTGTTTTTT. It translates to CASSLQGAMSTGELFF.